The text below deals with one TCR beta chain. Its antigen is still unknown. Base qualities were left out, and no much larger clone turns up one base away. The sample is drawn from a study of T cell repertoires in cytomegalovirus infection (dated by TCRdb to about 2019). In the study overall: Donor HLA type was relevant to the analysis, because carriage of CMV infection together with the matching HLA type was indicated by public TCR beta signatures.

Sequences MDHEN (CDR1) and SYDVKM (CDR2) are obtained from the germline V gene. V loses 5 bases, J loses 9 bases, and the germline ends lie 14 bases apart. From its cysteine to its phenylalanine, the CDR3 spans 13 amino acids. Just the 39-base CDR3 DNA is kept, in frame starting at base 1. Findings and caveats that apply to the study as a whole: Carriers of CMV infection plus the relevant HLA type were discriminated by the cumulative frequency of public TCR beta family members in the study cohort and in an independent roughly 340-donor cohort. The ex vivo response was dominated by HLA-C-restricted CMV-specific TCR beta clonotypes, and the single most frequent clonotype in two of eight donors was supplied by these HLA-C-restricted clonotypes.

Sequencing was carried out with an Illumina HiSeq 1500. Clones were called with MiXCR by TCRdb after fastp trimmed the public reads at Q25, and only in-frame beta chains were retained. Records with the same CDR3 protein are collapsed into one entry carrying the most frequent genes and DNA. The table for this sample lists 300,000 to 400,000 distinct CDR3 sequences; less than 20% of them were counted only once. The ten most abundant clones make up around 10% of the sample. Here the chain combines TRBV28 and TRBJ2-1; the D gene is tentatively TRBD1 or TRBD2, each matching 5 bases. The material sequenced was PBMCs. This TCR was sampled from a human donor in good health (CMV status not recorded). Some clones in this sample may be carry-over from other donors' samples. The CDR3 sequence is CASSPYRDGEQFF. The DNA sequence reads TGTGCCAGCAGTCCATACCGGGACGGTGAGCAGTTCTTC.